The next 22 T cell receptor beta chains were all read from a single sample in a study of immune evolution from preneoplasia to lung adenocarcinoma (dated by TCRdb to the early 2020s). Receptor amplification or capture employed the immunoSEQ multiplex PCR assay. TCRdb carries this immuneACCESS record with in-frame sequences only. Its versions omit some clonotypes, under half of them owing to an unresolved V gene in the studies checked, with the rest unexplained. Within this sample are 9,500 to 10,000 clones, with about four fifths of them counted one time only. Around 5% of the sample goes to the ten largest clones. Input material: FFPE minimally invasive lung adenocarcinoma tissue. The cell subset or site label, read with the paper, signifies: micro-invasive lung adenocarcinoma (MIA). The receptor source for this set is a person between 65 and 79 years old with lung adenocarcinoma. Some clones in this sample may be carry-over from other donors' samples.

The rearrangement links TRBV18 to TRBJ2-7, with 8 bases lining up with TRBD1. CDR1 and CDR2 (germline): KGHSH, LQKENI. V lost 6 bases and J lost 1; bases outside the gene matches: 8. There are 15 residues in the CDR3. DNA for the CDR3: TGTGCCAGCTCCCTACCAGGGGGCAGGTCCTACGAGCAGTACTTC. Amino acids: CASSLPGGRSYEQYF.

This chain joins TRBV5-1 and TRBJ1-1, with 9 bases aligning to TRBD1. Germline assignment: CDR1 SGHRS and CDR2 YFSETQ. J was trimmed by 5 bases and V by 4 bases; bases with no gene match: 6. The CDR3 runs 14 residues. CDR3 in amino acids: CASSATGGVTEAFF. CDR3 nucleotides: TGCGCCAGCAGCGCGACAGGGGGTGTTACTGAAGCTTTCTTT.

The chain carries TRBV6-1 and TRBJ1-2; D is uncertain. V gave up 8 bases and J gave up 4 bases, with 8 bases separating them. There are 11 residues in the CDR3. Per germline, CDR1 MNHNS and CDR2 SASEGT. CDR3 sequence (DNA): TGTGCCAGCGGAGAGGGCTATGGCTACACCTTC. It specifies CASGEGYGYTF.

As for this clone: Within the sample, other DNA sequences also encode this same CDR3. The chain recombines TRBV7-2 with TRBJ2-7; 11 bases are a match to TRBD1. Looked up from germline, CDR1 is SGHTA and CDR2 is FQGNSA. Trimming cost V 5 bases and J 3 bases; bases outside gene matches: 12. CDR3 length equals 17 residues. The CDR3 nucleotides are TGTGCCAGCAGCACCCGACCACCGGGACAGGGGGTCTACGAGCAGTACTTC. Translated, it gives CASSTRPPGQGVYEQYF.

DNA for the CDR3: TGTGCCAGCAGTGAAGATCTAGTGCGGACCCAGTACTTC. Protein: CASSEDLVRTQYF. The chain joins TRBV2 to TRBJ2-5; D not certain. This CDR3 region has 13 residues. CDR1 is SNHLY, CDR2 FYNNEI, per germline. V gave up 1 base and J gave up 7 bases, with 10 bases separating them.

The chain employs TRBV29-1 and TRBJ2-3; 8 bases map to TRBD2. After removal of 6 bases from V and 0 bases from J, the junction contained 8 bases not matched to a gene. This CDR3 spans 15 amino acids. CDR1 is SQVTM, CDR2 ANQGSEA, per germline. The CDR3 sequence is CSVSIAGTSTDTQYF. The CDR3 bases are TGCAGCGTCTCTATAGCGGGGACAAGCACAGATACGCAGTATTTT.

This clone was recorded a few times. The chain links TRBV29-1 to TRBJ2-7, with D perhaps assigned TRBD1 or TRBD2 (5 bases each). Germline CDR1 is SQVTM and CDR2 is ANQGSEA. This CDR3 spans 12 amino acids. V lost 6 bases to trimming and J lost 6 bases, with 15 bases between them. The CDR3 DNA sequence: TGCAGCGTCGGGACCCAAACTTCCGAGCAGTACTTC. Residues: CSVGTQTSEQYF.

V gene TRBV19 combines with J gene TRBJ2-5; D is undetermined. The J call may not be correct, given that the DNA end is closer to TRBJ2-7. CDR1 is LNHDA and CDR2 is SQIVND in the germline V gene (reference sequence). The CDR3 has 12 amino acids. The CDR3 nucleotides are TGTGCCAGTAGCGGGCCCTTCTACGAGCAGTACTTC. Protein: CASSGPFYEQYF.

In its sample, this clone is large. The chain employs TRBV28 and TRBJ1-1; no clear D. Germline CDR1 and CDR2: MDHEN and SYDVKM. Trimming took 5 bases from V and 0 from J, leaving 7 bases between them. This CDR3 is 13 amino acids long. The CDR3 reads CASSLNMNTEAFF. The CDR3 DNA follows: TGTGCCAGCAGTCTTAACATGAACACTGAAGCTTTCTTT.

V gene TRBV18 combines with J gene TRBJ2-2, with no clear D. Germline V CDR1 and CDR2: KGHSH, LQKENI. CDR3 length: 13 amino acids. Trimming took 4 bases from V and 5 from J, leaving 8 bases between them. Here the CDR3 DNA reads TGTGCCAGCTCACGAACGGATACCGGGGAGCTGTTTTTT. The encoded protein is CASSRTDTGELFF.

The chain combines TRBV5-1 with TRBJ1-1, with D possibly TRBD1 on 6 matching bases. Germline V gene sequence: CDR1 SGHRS, CDR2 YFSETQ. The CDR3 has 15 residues. V was clipped by 2 bases and J by 4 bases, with 15 bases between them. CDR3 sequence reads: CASSLLQGGGTEAFF. The DNA of the CDR3 is TGCGCCAGCAGCTTACTACAGGGAGGTGGCACTGAAGCTTTCTTT.

The chain links TRBV19 to TRBJ2-3; TRBD1 matches 10 bases. Unmatched junction bases numbered 5, after V lost 5 bases and J lost 6 bases. The CDR3 is 14 residues long. The germline V gene encodes CDR1 LNHDA and CDR2 SQIVND (reference sequence). The CDR3, as DNA: TGTGCCAGTAGTCGACAGGGGGCGCCGGATACGCAGTATTTT. Protein: CASSRQGAPDTQYF.

This clone has a single count. The rearrangement links TRBV18 to TRBJ2-5, with TRBD1 matching over 7 bases. Germline V CDR1 and CDR2: KGHSH, LQKENI. The CDR3 extends over 15 amino acids. Unmatched junction bases numbered 9, after V lost 3 bases and J lost 5 bases. This CDR3 reads CASSPPSGQLETQYF. The DNA for the CDR3 is TGTGCCAGCTCACCGCCCTCGGGACAGCTGGAGACCCAGTACTTC. The whole variable domain, remainder taken from reference TRBV18 and TRBJ2-5, is NAGVMQNPRHLVRRRGQEARLRCSPMKGHSHVYWYRQLPEEGLKFMVYLQKENIIDESGMPKERFSAEFPKEGPSILRIQQVVRGDSAAYFCASSPPSGQLETQYFGPGTRLLVL.

J is TRBJ2-3 and V is TRBV1; the DNA was not used to check the table's D call, TRBD1. TRBV1 is classified as a pseudogene. The CDR3 is 16 amino acids. CDR3 sequence reads: CTSSQDRGHSTDTQYF. CDR3 in DNA: TGCACCAGCAGCCAAGATAGAGGACACAGCACAGATACGCAGTATTTT.

The CDR3 spells CASSLWDIYNEQFF. CDR3 sequence (DNA): TGTGCCAGCAGCCTATGGGACATTTACAATGAGCAGTTCTTC. The V call is TRBV14, the J call TRBJ2-1, with D tentatively TRBD1 (6 bases). Germline assignment: CDR1 SGHDN and CDR2 FVKESK. V was cut by 4 bases and J by 4 bases, with 11 bases left in between. The CDR3 spans 14 residues.

This clone was observed a handful of times. The chain couples TRBV6-1 to TRBJ1-1; a possible D gene is TRBD1 (5 bases). CDR3 size: 14 residues. V lost 7 bases, J lost 0 bases, and 12 bases lay in between. Looked up from germline, CDR1 is MNHNS and CDR2 is SASEGT. CDR3 nucleotide sequence: TGTGCCAGCATGATGGGGGGACTGAACACTGAAGCTTTCTTT. It specifies CASMMGGLNTEAFF.

J is TRBJ1-2 and V is TRBV6-1, with 11 bases that match TRBD1. CDR3 length equals 14 residues. V gave up 5 bases and J gave up 8 bases; unmatched junction bases: 7. CDR1 is MNHNS, CDR2 SASEGT, per germline. The CDR3 DNA follows: TGTGCCAGCAGTCTGGGACAGGGGGAAGACGGCTACACCTTC. Translation gives CASSLGQGEDGYTF.

The CDR3, as DNA: TGTGCCAGTAGTATCGGGACAGTGACTGAAGCTTTCTTT. It yields the protein CASSIGTVTEAFF. J is TRBJ1-1 and V is TRBV19, with 7 bases aligning to TRBD1. This CDR3 region has 13 residues. CDR1 is LNHDA and CDR2 is SQIVND in the germline V gene (reference sequence). V was pared by 3 bases and J by 5 bases, with 3 bases of the junction left unmatched. Complete variable domain (other parts from reference TRBV19 and TRBJ1-1): DGGITQSPKYLFRKEGQNVTLSCEQNLNHDAMYWYRQDPGQGLRLIYYSQIVNDFQKGDIAEGYSVSREKKESFPLTVTSAQKNPTAFYLCASSIGTVTEAFFGQGTRLTVV.

The CDR3 DNA reads as TGTGCCAGCAGCTTAGGGGGACAGACCGAGCAGTACTTC. Its translation: CASSLGGQTEQYF. The V call is TRBV7-8, the J call TRBJ2-7; 7 bases agree with TRBD1. The CDR3 loop spans 13 amino acids. The V gene end was trimmed by 1 base and the J gene end by 6 bases; junction bases not matched to a gene: 3. From germline, CDR1 is SGHVS and CDR2 FQNEAQ.

The J gene is TRBJ2-2, the V gene TRBV5-1; 9 nucleotides line up with TRBD1. V was clipped by 2 bases and J by 0 bases; unmatched bases: 2. The CDR3 spans 16 residues. In germline, CDR1 is SGHRS, CDR2 YFSETQ. The CDR3 sequence is CASSFGDRANTGELFF. DNA for the CDR3: TGCGCCAGCAGCTTCGGGGACAGGGCGAACACCGGGGAGCTGTTTTTT.

The chain uses TRBV5-5 and TRBJ1-1; D is possibly TRBD1 (5 bases). The ends were cut back, 4 bases at V and 6 bases at J, with 19 bases in the middle. The CDR3 is 15 residues long. Per the germline V gene, CDR1 is SGHKS and CDR2 is YYEKEE (reference sequence). DNA of the CDR3: TGTGCCAGCAGCCAACTGACCCAGGCGGGGGCTGAAGCTTTCTTT. Its protein product is CASSQLTQAGAEAFF.

This sequence joins TRBV29-1 and TRBJ1-5; no reliable D call. V was shortened by 3 bases and J by 3 bases, with 9 bases between the two germline ends. The germline V gene encodes CDR1 SQVTM and CDR2 ANQGSEA. CDR3 size: 13 residues. The CDR3 protein is CSVEFTDNQPQHF. CDR3 coding DNA: TGCAGCGTTGAGTTCACAGACAATCAGCCCCAGCATTTT.